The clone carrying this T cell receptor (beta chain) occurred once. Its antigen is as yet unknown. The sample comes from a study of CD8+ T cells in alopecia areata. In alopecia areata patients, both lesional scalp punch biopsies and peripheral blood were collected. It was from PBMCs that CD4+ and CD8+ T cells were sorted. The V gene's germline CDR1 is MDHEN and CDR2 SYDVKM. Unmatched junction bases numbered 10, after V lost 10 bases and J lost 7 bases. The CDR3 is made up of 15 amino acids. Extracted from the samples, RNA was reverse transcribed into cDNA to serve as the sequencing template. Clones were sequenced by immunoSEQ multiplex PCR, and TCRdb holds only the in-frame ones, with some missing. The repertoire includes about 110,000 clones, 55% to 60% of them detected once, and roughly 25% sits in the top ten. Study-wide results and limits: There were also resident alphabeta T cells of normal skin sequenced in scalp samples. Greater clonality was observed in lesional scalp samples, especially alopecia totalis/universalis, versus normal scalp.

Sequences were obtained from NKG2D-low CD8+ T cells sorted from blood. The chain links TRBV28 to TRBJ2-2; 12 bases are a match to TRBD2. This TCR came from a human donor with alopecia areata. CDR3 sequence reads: CAIELAGGTGGELFF. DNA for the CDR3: TGTGCCATCGAACTAGCGGGAGGTACAGGCGGGGAGCTGTTTTTT.